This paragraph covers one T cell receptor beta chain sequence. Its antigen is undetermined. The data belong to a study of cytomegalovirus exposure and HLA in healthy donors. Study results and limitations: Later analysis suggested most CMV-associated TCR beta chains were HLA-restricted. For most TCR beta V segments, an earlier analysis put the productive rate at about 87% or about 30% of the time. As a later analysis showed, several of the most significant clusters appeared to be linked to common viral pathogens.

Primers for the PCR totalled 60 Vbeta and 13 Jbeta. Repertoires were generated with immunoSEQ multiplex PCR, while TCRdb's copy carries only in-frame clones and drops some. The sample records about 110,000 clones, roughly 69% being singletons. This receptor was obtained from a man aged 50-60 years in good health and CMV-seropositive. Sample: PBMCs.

The DNA for the CDR3 is TGTGCCAGCAACCCCAGGGGGGCCGGAGATCAGCCCCAGCATTTT. This codes for CASNPRGAGDQPQHF. The chain employs TRBV28 and TRBJ1-5; 7 nucleotides agree with TRBD1. The length of the CDR3 is 15 residues. J lost 5 bases, V lost 7 bases, and 11 bases had no gene match. Germline V lookup: CDR1 MDHEN, CDR2 SYDVKM. The full variable domain, with the rest looked up from reference TRBV28 and TRBJ1-5, is DVKVTQSSRYLVKRTGEKVFLECVQDMDHENMFWYRQDPGLGLRLIYFSYDVKMKEKGDIPEGYSVSREKKERFSLILESASTNQTSMYLCASNPRGAGDQPQHFGDGTRLSIL.